A selection of T cell receptor beta chains follows, all from one sample in a study of T cells in Graves' hyperthyroidism and ophthalmopathy. TCRdb called the multiplex PCR reads again in MiXCR, with one record for every CDR3 protein. Here the sample spans 270,000 or so distinct CDR3 sequences, 25% being singletons. The sequencing input was blood. These receptors were obtained from a middle-aged man with Graves' hyperthyroidism that later progressed to Graves' ophthalmopathy. Both conserved end residues are part of each CDR3. D genes are given only for firm matches. Not every row has a clone size; where given, it reads once, few, many or a size class.

size: once
D: TRBD2
J: TRBJ2-7
V: TRBV6-1
CDR3: CASSQRASGMHEQYF
DNA: TGTGCCAGCAGCCAAAGGGCTAGCGGGATGCACGAGCAGTACTTC

size: many
D: .
J: TRBJ2-7
V: TRBV27
CDR3: CASNWLRDGGDIDEQYF
DNA: TGTGCCAGCAATTGGTTACGGGACGGTGGTGACATCGACGAGCAGTACTTC

size: many
D: .
J: TRBJ2-5
V: TRBV11-3
CDR3: CASSDTRLNIYQETQYF
DNA: TGTGCCAGCAGTGATACAAGGCTGAACATCTACCAAGAGACCCAGTACTTC

size: many
D: .
J: TRBJ2-7
V: TRBV24-1
CDR3: CATSDGVSYEQYF
DNA: TGTGCCACCAGTGATGGCGTGTCCTACGAGCAGTACTTC

size: few
D: .
J: TRBJ1-2
V: TRBV12-3/TRBV12-4
CDR3: CASSYPDRNYGYTF
DNA: TGTGCCAGCAGTTACCCGGACAGAAACTATGGCTACACCTTC

size: many
D: .
J: TRBJ2-5
V: TRBV12-5
CDR3: CASGLGSQETQYF
DNA: TGTGCTAGTGGTTTGGGCAGCCAAGAGACCCAGTACTTC

size: many
D: .
J: TRBJ1-1
V: TRBV20-1
CDR3: CSARDRGSIFTEAFF
DNA: TGCAGTGCTAGAGATAGGGGCAGTATTTTCACTGAAGCTTTCTTT

size: .
D: .
J: TRBJ1-1
V: TRBV7-8
CDR3: CASSRGEDEAFF
DNA: TGTGCCAGCAGCCGTGGGGAGGATGAAGCTTTCTTT

size: many
D: TRBD1
J: TRBJ1-1
V: TRBV6-1
CDR3: CASRRRDSNQAFF
DNA: TGTGCCAGCAGACGCCGGGACAGTAACCAAGCTTTCTTT

size: many
D: TRBD1
J: TRBJ2-5
V: TRBV6-1
CDR3: CASSEWTGQETQYF
DNA: TGTGCCAGCAGTGAATGGACAGGCCAAGAGACCCAGTACTTC

size: .
D: .
J: TRBJ2-7
V: TRBV7-2
CDR3: CASKTGQGYEQYF
DNA: TGTGCCAGCAAGACGGGACAAGGCTACGAGCAGTACTTC

size: many
D: TRBD1
J: TRBJ1-2
V: TRBV12-3/TRBV12-4
CDR3: CASSYTGTEDLYGYTF
DNA: TGTGCCAGCAGTTATACCGGGACAGAAGACCTCTATGGCTACACCTTC

size: many
D: .
J: TRBJ1-2
V: TRBV9
CDR3: CASSSNQGYTF
DNA: TGTGCCAGCAGCTCTAATCAAGGCTACACCTTC

size: many
D: .
J: TRBJ2-7
V: TRBV6-1
CDR3: CASSEASRGYEQYF
DNA: TGTGCCAGCAGTGAAGCCTCGCGGGGTTACGAGCAGTACTTC

size: many
D: TRBD1
J: TRBJ1-2
V: TRBV9
CDR3: CASSGWTGINYGYTF
DNA: TGTGCCAGCAGCGGCTGGACAGGAATAAACTATGGCTACACCTTC

size: many
D: .
J: TRBJ2-7
V: TRBV15
CDR3: CATSSPSGYEQYF
DNA: TGTGCCACCAGCAGCCCCTCGGGTTACGAGCAGTACTTC

size: many
D: .
J: TRBJ2-5
V: TRBV25-1
CDR3: CASKTGREETQYF
DNA: TGTGCCAGCAAGACAGGGAGGGAAGAGACCCAGTACTTC

size: once
D: TRBD1
J: TRBJ1-5
V: TRBV20-1
CDR3: CSAKQGTQPQHF
DNA: TGCAGTGCTAAACAGGGGACTCAGCCCCAGCATTTT

size: .
D: .
J: TRBJ2-2
V: TRBV12-3/TRBV12-4
CDR3: CASSVIPTGELFF
DNA: TGTGCCAGCAGTGTTATACCCACCGGGGAGCTGTTTTTT

size: many
D: .
J: TRBJ2-7
V: TRBV6-5
CDR3: CASSYGIRSYEQYF
DNA: TGTGCCAGCAGTTACGGGATTAGAAGCTACGAGCAGTACTTC

size: few
D: .
J: TRBJ1-2
V: TRBV18
CDR3: CASSPWEGRDGNYGYTF
DNA: TGTGCCAGCTCGCCCTGGGAAGGCAGGGATGGGAACTATGGCTACACCTTC

size: many
D: TRBD1
J: TRBJ1-2
V: TRBV12-3/TRBV12-4
CDR3: CASSLVRGYGYTF
DNA: TGTGCCAGCAGTTTAGTCAGGGGGTATGGCTACACCTTC

size: many
D: .
J: TRBJ1-1
V: TRBV5-1
CDR3: CASSTDGNTEAFF
DNA: TGCGCCAGCAGCACCGACGGGAACACTGAAGCTTTCTTT

size: many
D: .
J: TRBJ1-1
V: TRBV7-9
CDR3: CASSFSSGGRTEAFF
DNA: TGTGCCAGCAGCTTTTCGTCGGGCGGGAGAACTGAAGCTTTCTTT

size: many
D: .
J: TRBJ2-5
V: TRBV24-1
CDR3: CATSVRLLGRETQYF
DNA: TGTGCCACCAGTGTGCGACTGCTCGGGCGGGAGACCCAGTACTTC

size: many
D: TRBD1
J: TRBJ2-7
V: TRBV6-2/TRBV6-3
CDR3: CASGRGLSEQYF
DNA: TGTGCCAGCGGCAGGGGGCTCAGCGAGCAGTACTTC

size: many
D: TRBD1
J: TRBJ2-7
V: TRBV24-1
CDR3: CATIGRDSYSYEQYF
DNA: TGTGCCACCATTGGTCGGGACAGTTACTCCTACGAGCAGTACTTC

size: few
D: TRBD2
J: TRBJ2-2
V: TRBV5-1
CDR3: CASSSPSGTPSGELFF
DNA: TGCGCCAGCAGTTCTCCTAGCGGAACTCCATCCGGGGAGCTGTTTTTT

size: many
D: .
J: TRBJ2-3
V: TRBV6-5
CDR3: CASSYDLASDTQYF
DNA: TGTGCCAGCAGTTACGATCTAGCTTCTGATACGCAGTATTTT

size: .
D: .
J: TRBJ1-2
V: TRBV2
CDR3: CASSEWGQGSYGYTF
DNA: TGTGCCAGCAGTGAATGGGGGCAGGGCTCCTATGGCTACACCTTC

size: .
D: .
J: TRBJ1-1
V: TRBV6-1
CDR3: CASSQGQAEAFF
DNA: TGTGCCAGCAGCCAGGGGCAAGCTGAAGCTTTCTTT

size: many
D: TRBD1
J: TRBJ2-7
V: TRBV27
CDR3: CASSPGQGARYEQYF
DNA: TGTGCCAGCAGTCCAGGACAGGGGGCGCGTTACGAGCAGTACTTC

size: many
D: .
J: TRBJ2-7
V: TRBV25-1
CDR3: CASRGFAETGYEQYF
DNA: TGTGCCAGCAGGGGGTTTGCTGAGACGGGGTACGAGCAGTACTTC

size: many
D: .
J: TRBJ2-5
V: TRBV29-1
CDR3: CSVRGYQETQYF
DNA: TGCAGCGTCCGAGGGTACCAAGAGACCCAGTACTTC

size: many
D: .
J: TRBJ2-5
V: TRBV4-1
CDR3: CASSRGGRTQETQYF
DNA: TGCGCCAGCAGCCGAGGAGGGCGTACACAAGAGACCCAGTACTTC

size: many
D: TRBD1
J: TRBJ1-3
V: TRBV30
CDR3: CAWSRGTGEGNTIYF
DNA: TGTGCCTGGAGTCGTGGGACAGGGGAAGGAAACACCATATATTTT

size: many
D: .
J: TRBJ2-7
V: TRBV12-3/TRBV12-4
CDR3: CASSFQVAVVYEQYF
DNA: TGTGCCAGCAGTTTCCAAGTCGCGGTCGTGTACGAGCAGTACTTC

size: many
D: .
J: TRBJ2-7
V: TRBV28
CDR3: CASTNPSGTLVEQYF
DNA: TGTGCCAGCACCAACCCCTCTGGAACCCTCGTCGAGCAGTACTTC

size: few
D: TRBD1
J: TRBJ2-2
V: TRBV6-2/TRBV6-3
CDR3: CASSDRDRGIGELFF
DNA: TGTGCCAGCAGTGACCGGGACAGGGGGATCGGGGAGCTGTTTTTT

size: .
D: .
J: TRBJ1-1
V: TRBV9
CDR3: CASSIRGFDTEAFF
DNA: TGTGCCAGCAGCATTAGGGGGTTCGACACTGAAGCTTTCTTT

size: many
D: .
J: TRBJ1-1
V: TRBV6-1
CDR3: CASSRTGGTEAFF
DNA: TGTGCCAGCAGTCGAACGGGAGGCACTGAAGCTTTCTTT

size: .
D: .
J: TRBJ1-2
V: TRBV6-2/TRBV6-3
CDR3: CASTHLLTNYGYTF
DNA: TGTGCCAGCACCCACCTCCTTACTAACTATGGCTACACCTTC

size: many
D: .
J: TRBJ2-7
V: TRBV7-9
CDR3: CASSTNPYEQYF
DNA: TGTGCCAGCAGCACAAATCCCTACGAGCAGTACTTC

size: many
D: TRBD2
J: TRBJ2-7
V: TRBV29-1
CDR3: CSVEREGLHEQYF
DNA: TGCAGCGTTGAGCGGGAGGGCCTGCACGAGCAGTACTTC

size: many
D: .
J: TRBJ1-5
V: TRBV20-1
CDR3: CSARKGQPQHF
DNA: TGCAGTGCTAGAAAAGGTCAGCCCCAGCATTTT

size: many
D: .
J: TRBJ2-7
V: TRBV12-3/TRBV12-4
CDR3: CASSLYPGRRSYEQYF
DNA: TGTGCCAGCAGCCTTTACCCGGGACGGCGATCCTACGAGCAGTACTTC

size: few
D: .
J: TRBJ2-7
V: TRBV29-1
CDR3: CSAEVTGSSYEQYF
DNA: TGCAGCGCTGAAGTAACAGGGAGCTCCTACGAGCAGTACTTC

size: many
D: TRBD1
J: TRBJ2-7
V: TRBV6-1
CDR3: CASSGGQSYEQYF
DNA: TGTGCCAGCAGTGGGGGACAGAGCTACGAGCAGTACTTC

size: .
D: .
J: TRBJ1-1
V: TRBV28
CDR3: CASSLTASEAFF
DNA: TGTGCCAGCAGTTTAACAGCGTCTGAAGCTTTCTTT

size: many
D: .
J: TRBJ2-2
V: TRBV11-2
CDR3: CASSQNTNTGELFF
DNA: TGTGCCAGCAGCCAGAATACAAACACCGGGGAGCTGTTTTTT

size: many
D: .
J: TRBJ2-7
V: TRBV12-3/TRBV12-4
CDR3: CASSLGWFYEQYF
DNA: TGTGCCAGCAGTTTAGGCTGGTTCTACGAGCAGTACTTC

size: .
D: TRBD1
J: TRBJ2-5
V: TRBV29-1
CDR3: CSVNSPGQGRPQETQYF
DNA: TGCAGCGTCAACAGTCCGGGACAGGGTCGCCCTCAAGAGACCCAGTACTTC

size: once
D: .
J: TRBJ1-1
V: TRBV12-3/TRBV12-4
CDR3: CASSLRKVPEAFF
DNA: TGTGCCAGCAGCTTAAGGAAGGTACCAGAAGCTTTCTTT